The TCR beta chain under discussion was sequenced for a study of Ad26.COV2.S vaccination and SARS-CoV-2 variants. Across the whole study: Doses of Ad26.COV2.S were injected into muscle once or twice, 56 days apart.

With regard to this clone: Its antigen is as yet unknown.

TCRdb's table, derived via immunoSEQ multiplex PCR, lists solely in-frame clones and lacks some. The sample includes more than 300,000 clones, around four fifths seen only once; the top ten take 2% to 2.5%. Treatment meaning: around 19 received Ad26.COV2.S at low or high dose, single or two shots; about 5 received placebo; per-sample allocation not given. Each sample was drawn 63 days after the first injection (of vaccine or placebo). Per germline, CDR1 SGHKS and CDR2 YYEKEE (reference sequence). The CDR3 length is 12 residues. Trimming stripped 2 bases from V and 6 bases from J, with 8 bases between. Study conclusions and caveats: Following vaccination, spike-specific CD8+ and CD4+ T cell responses reportedly exhibited substantial breadth. Participants in the vaccine arm had higher spike-specific TCR breadth; placebo recipients had lower. For non-spike TCRs, breadth in vaccine recipients resembled that in placebo recipients.

The rearrangement uses TRBV5-5 and TRBJ2-5; unclear D gene. This TCR was recovered from a person between 18 and 65 years old who received the Ad26.COV2.S COVID-19 vaccine or a placebo. The sequenced sample was peripheral blood, obtained in a trial of Ad26.COV2.S vaccine versus placebo. The CDR3 DNA follows: TGTGCCAGCAGCTTCCCCGGTAAGACCCAGTACTTC. This codes for CASSFPGKTQYF.